The rows below give T cell receptor beta chains drawn from one sample of a study of T-cell reconstitution after alpha-beta-depleted transplantation in children. Using its own MiXCR run on the PCR reads, TCRdb lists one record per CDR3 protein. There are fewer than 700,000 distinct CDR3 sequences in the sample; more than 20% occur only once, and roughly 13% lies in the top ten. This sample comprised PBMCs, mostly from graft donor cells, obtained 360 days after TCRalphabeta/CD19-depleted stem cell transplant. Receptors were obtained from a boy under two years old who had a stem cell transplant for acute myeloid leukemia, so the T cells may come from the graft donor. Each CDR3 is given with its conserved first and last residue. Each record gives: V gene, clone size, D gene, J gene, CDR3 DNA, CDR3 protein. The D gene is left open where the match is weak. A row's size may be missing; if present it is once, few, many or a size class.

TRBV4-3	.	.	TRBJ1-5	TGCGCCAGCAGCCAAGAAAGGGGATCGGGTCCTTTAGAGCCCCAGCATTTT	CASSQERGSGPLEPQHF
TRBV5-1	many	TRBD1	TRBJ1-1	TGCGCCAGCAGCTTGTGGACAGGGAGAACTGAAGCTTTCTTT	CASSLWTGRTEAFF
TRBV6-1	.	TRBD1	TRBJ1-2	TGTGCCAGCAGGCCCGGTGGGACAGCCTATGGCTACACCTTC	CASRPGGTAYGYTF
TRBV20-1	many	.	TRBJ2-5	TGCAGTGCCCAAAATCCTGGGGAGACCCAGTACTTC	CSAQNPGETQYF
TRBV2	.	TRBD2	TRBJ2-7	TGTGCCAGCAGTGCGCGGGGGAAGTGGGGGTACGAGCAGTACTTC	CASSARGKWGYEQYF
TRBV29-1	many	TRBD2	TRBJ2-6	TGCAACGGGCCCGCTGGCGGGGGGCAAAGTTGCTCTGGGGCCAACGTCCTGACTTTC	CNGPAGGGQSCSGANVLTF
TRBV3-1	.	.	TRBJ2-7	TGTGCCAGCAGCCAATCAGACATGAGCTCCTACGAGCAGTACTTC	CASSQSDMSSYEQYF
TRBV11-2	.	TRBD1	TRBJ1-1	TGTGCCAGCAGCTTAGGGTCGACAGGGGACACCATGAACACTGAAGCTTTCTTT	CASSLGSTGDTMNTEAFF
TRBV29-1	.	.	TRBJ1-4	TGCAGCGTTGGGCAGAGCGAAAAACTGTTTTTT	CSVGQSEKLFF
TRBV24-1	many	.	TRBJ2-1	TGTGCCACCAGTGCCGAAGACTACAATGAGCAGTTCTTC	CATSAEDYNEQFF
TRBV12-3/TRBV12-4	few	TRBD1	TRBJ2-7	TGTGCCAGCAGTTTGAGGGGGCCAAGTGGCGAGCAGTACTTC	CASSLRGPSGEQYF
TRBV28	.	TRBD1	TRBJ2-2	TGTGCCAGCAGTTTCCCTTCGACAGGGGGGGGCACCGGGGAGCTGTTTTTT	CASSFPSTGGGTGELFF
TRBV6-1	.	.	TRBJ2-3	TGTGCCAGCAGGAAGCTCTCAGGGGACCAAGATACGCAGTATTTT	CASRKLSGDQDTQYF
TRBV20-1	many	.	TRBJ2-7	TGCAGTGTCCGCCCCGGGGGCAGCTCCTACGAGCAGTACTTC	CSVRPGGSSYEQYF
TRBV29-1	.	.	TRBJ2-4	TGCAGCGTTGAAGAAAAGCCGGGACACCAGGCCAAAAACATTCAGTACTTC	CSVEEKPGHQAKNIQYF
TRBV10-2	.	.	TRBJ2-1	TGCGCCGCCGGGCGAAGGGATGAGCAGTTCTTC	CAAGRRDEQFF
TRBV6-1	few	.	TRBJ2-7	TGTGCCAGCAGCCGGCAGGGGGGCACATACGAGCAGTACTTC	CASSRQGGTYEQYF
TRBV7-9	.	.	TRBJ1-1	TGTGCCAGCAGCTTAAGTCTGGGGAACACTGAAGCTTTCTTT	CASSLSLGNTEAFF
TRBV3-1	.	.	TRBJ1-5	TGTGCCAGCAGCCAAGATACGGGGCGCAATCAGCCCCAGCATTTT	CASSQDTGRNQPQHF
TRBV29-1	many	.	TRBJ1-4	TGCAGCGTAGGGACACCAAGGGAAAAACTGTTTTTT	CSVGTPREKLFF
TRBV4-1	many	.	TRBJ1-1	TGCGCCAGCAGCCAAGATGGGGACACTGAAGCTTTCTTT	CASSQDGDTEAFF
TRBV6-5	few	.	TRBJ2-1	TGTGCCAGTGCATCAGTGAACAATGAGCAGTTCTTC	CASASVNNEQFF
TRBV9	few	TRBD2	TRBJ2-3	TGTGCCAGCAACCTAGCGGGGGGACACACAGATACGCAGTATTTT	CASNLAGGHTDTQYF
TRBV15	few	.	TRBJ2-5	TGTGCCACCAGCAGCCCTAAGGCGCGACAAGAGACCCAGTACTTC	CATSSPKARQETQYF
TRBV12-3/TRBV12-4	many	.	TRBJ2-1	TGTGCCAGCGGTGGGGGGTTATCCTACAATGAGCAGTTCTTC	CASGGGLSYNEQFF
TRBV20-1	.	TRBD2	TRBJ2-1	TGCAGTGTAGGGGTGGCTAGCGGGTCCTACAATGAGCAGTTCTTC	CSVGVASGSYNEQFF
TRBV6-1	few	.	TRBJ1-2	TGTGCCAGCACGAAGGAGTACTATGGCTACACCTTC	CASTKEYYGYTF
TRBV20-1	few	TRBD2	TRBJ2-1	TGCAGTGCTAGAATTTCCGGGACTAGCGGGGGCGGTGAGCAGTTCTTC	CSARISGTSGGGEQFF
TRBV20-1	.	.	TRBJ2-1	TGCAGTGCTGCCAAGAGCAATGAGCAGTTCTTC	CSAAKSNEQFF
TRBV4-2	.	TRBD2	TRBJ2-2	TGTGCCAGCAGCCAAAGAGGGCCCCTCGGGGGGGGCTACACCGGGGAGCTGTTTTTT	CASSQRGPLGGGYTGELFF
TRBV20-1	few	.	TRBJ1-5	TGCAGTGTGGGCATCGGGGACAAGCCCCAGCATTTT	CSVGIGDKPQHF
TRBV20-1	few	.	TRBJ1-6	TGCAGTGCTAGAGCCTTACTCAGCTCCTATAATTCACCCCTCCACTTT	CSARALLSSYNSPLHF
TRBV12-3/TRBV12-4	few	.	TRBJ1-1	TGTGCCAGCAGTCCAGTAACTGAAGCTTTCTTT	CASSPVTEAFF
TRBV25-1	few	TRBD1	TRBJ1-5	TGTGCCACCCCGAAGGAGACAGGGCAGGGCAATCAGCCCCAGCATTTT	CATPKETGQGNQPQHF
TRBV18	.	TRBD2	TRBJ2-7	TGTGCCAGCTCATTAGCGGGGGCCCGGCCTCACGAGCAGTACTTC	CASSLAGARPHEQYF
TRBV5-1	many	TRBD1	TRBJ1-1	TGCGCCAGCAGCCCGCACAGGGGAAGTGACACTGAAGCTTTCTTT	CASSPHRGSDTEAFF
TRBV20-1	many	TRBD2	TRBJ2-1	TGCAGTGCTAGAGATATCGGATTCGCACTAGCGGGGGGGAGCTCCTACAATGAGCAGTTCTTC	CSARDIGFALAGGSSYNEQFF
TRBV7-6	many	.	TRBJ2-5	TGTGCCAGCAGCTATAGACCCGACAGGTTCGAGACCCAGTACTTC	CASSYRPDRFETQYF
TRBV4-3	.	TRBD2	TRBJ2-3	TGCGCCAGCAGCCGGGTACTAGCGGGGGAGGTAGATACGCAGTATTTT	CASSRVLAGEVDTQYF
TRBV7-2	.	.	TRBJ1-1	TGTGCCAGCAGCTTAGCGCGGGTTGAGGGGATAGGGACTGAAGCTTTCTTT	CASSLARVEGIGTEAFF
TRBV7-9	many	.	TRBJ2-2	TGTGCCAGCAGCGGCCAAGGACGACCAACCGGGGAGCTGTTTTTT	CASSGQGRPTGELFF
TRBV20-1	few	TRBD1	TRBJ2-7	TGCAGTGCTAGGGACAGGGAAGCCTACGAGCAGTACTTC	CSARDREAYEQYF
TRBV25-1	.	TRBD2	TRBJ2-4	TGTGCCAGCAGTGCTAGCGGGGGGGCTTACATTCAGTACTTC	CASSASGGAYIQYF
TRBV11-1	.	TRBD2	TRBJ2-5	TGTGCCAGCAGCTTACGAATTCGACTAGCGGGGGATAAAGAGACCCAGTACTTC	CASSLRIRLAGDKETQYF
TRBV7-2	.	.	TRBJ2-3	TGTGCCAGCAGCACCCACGGGGGCACAGATACGCAGTATTTT	CASSTHGGTDTQYF
TRBV6-5	.	TRBD1	TRBJ2-3	TGTGCCAGCAGTTACTCCGGGACAGGGACCCGCACAGATACGCAGTATTTT	CASSYSGTGTRTDTQYF
TRBV10-1	.	TRBD1	TRBJ1-5	TGCGCCAGCAGAACGGACAGGGAGGTTAAGGAGAATAGCAATCAGCCCCAGCATTTT	CASRTDREVKENSNQPQHF
TRBV12-3/TRBV12-4	.	.	TRBJ2-5	TGTGCCAGCGGAAAGAAAGAGACCCAGTACTTC	CASGKKETQYF
TRBV7-9	.	TRBD1	TRBJ1-3	TGTGCCAGCAGCGCAGACAGGGGGCGCGGAAACGCCATATATTTT	CASSADRGRGNAIYF
TRBV12-3/TRBV12-4	many	TRBD1	TRBJ1-1	TGTGCCAGCAGGTCGGACAGGGTTGGCACTGAAGCTTTCTTT	CASRSDRVGTEAFF
TRBV10-2	.	.	TRBJ1-3	TGCGCCACCACGAATTCTGGAAACACCATATATTTT	CATTNSGNTIYF
TRBV1	many	.	TRBJ2-3	TGCACCACTCCCGGGGATACGCAGTATTTT	CTTPGDTQYF
TRBV2	many	.	TRBJ1-1	TGTGCCAGCAGGGACTATCGGACAGCGAGTGAAGCTTTCTTT	CASRDYRTASEAFF
TRBV12-3/TRBV12-4	many	.	TRBJ2-3	TGTGCCAGCAGCTTTGGAGATACGCAGTATTTT	CASSFGDTQYF